The 6 T cell receptor beta chains reported below all come from one sample, sequenced in a study of blood T cell repertoires in COVID-19. Method: immunoSEQ multiplex PCR; TCRdb's copy keeps in-frame clones and lacks some. The table records 350,000 or so clones, about 83% of them present only once. The sequencing input was peripheral blood. The receptors stem from a man aged 30 to 45 with active or convalescent COVID-19.

DNA of the CDR3: TGTGCCAGCTGTCCTGTCCTATCAGGGAACACCATATATTTT. This translates into CASCPVLSGNTIYF. The V gene is TRBV19, the J gene TRBJ1-3, with a tentative D call TRBD1 (5 bases). CDR1 and CDR2 from the germline V gene are LNHDA and SQIVND (reference sequence). Deletions cut 9 bases from V and 7 bases from J, with 19 bases between. CDR3 length: 14 residues. Using reference TRBV19 and TRBJ1-3 for the parts outside the CDR3, the full variable domain is DGGITQSPKYLFRKEGQNVTLSCEQNLNHDAMYWYRQDPGQGLRLIYYSQIVNDFQKGDIAEGYSVSREKKESFPLTVTSAQKNPTAFYLCASCPVLSGNTIYFGEGSWLTVV.

The V call is TRBV18, the J call TRBJ1-1; unclear D gene. V was clipped by 4 bases and J by 1 base, with 4 bases between them. CDR1 is KGHSH and CDR2 is LQKENI in the germline V gene. This CDR3 region has 12 residues. CDR3 sequence: CASSRGNTEAFF. In DNA form, the CDR3 reads TGTGCCAGCTCACGCGGGAACACTGAAGCTTTCTTT.

The rearrangement links TRBV5-5 to TRBJ1-2; D remains unclear. Trimming left V 2 bases short and J 12 bases short, with 11 bases between. The CDR3 contains 11 residues. From germline, CDR1 is SGHKS and CDR2 YYEKEE (reference sequence). CDR3 nucleotides: TGTGCCAGCAGCTTCAACGTAGAAAACACCTTC. Translated: CASSFNVENTF.

V usage is TRBV6-5 and J usage is TRBJ1-1; 10 positions match TRBD1. The CDR3 is made up of 15 amino acids. Germline loops: CDR1 MNHEY, CDR2 SVGAGI. Unmatched junction bases numbered 4, after V lost 1 base and J lost 5 bases. The CDR3 bases are TGTGCCAGCAGTTACTTAGGACAGGGGGGGACTGAAGCTTTCTTT. Translation: CASSYLGQGGTEAFF.

This chain links TRBV15 with TRBJ2-5; maybe TRBD2 (5 bases). The CDR3 is 14 residues long. Trimming took off 7 bases at V and 5 bases at J, with 17 bases between the two ends. Germline CDR1 is LNHNV and CDR2 is YYDKDF (reference sequence). The CDR3 DNA reads TGTGCCACCAAGGTTACTTTCACGGGGGAGACCCAGTACTTC. Residues: CATKVTFTGETQYF.

This clone was seen once. V usage is TRBV28 and J usage is TRBJ2-1; 8 nucleotides match TRBD2. Germline-derived CDR1 and CDR2 are MDHEN and SYDVKM. Trimming removed 5 bases from V and 4 bases from J; junction bases left unmatched: 10. CDR3 size: 16 residues. CDR3 in DNA: TGTGCCAGCAGTCATTATACTAGCGGATTATACAATGAGCAGTTCTTC. This codes for CASSHYTSGLYNEQFF. The full variable domain, in which reference TRBV28 and TRBJ2-1 provide the parts outside the CDR3, is DVKVTQSSRYLVKRTGEKVFLECVQDMDHENMFWYRQDPGLGLRLIYFSYDVKMKEKGDIPEGYSVSREKKERFSLILESASTNQTSMYLCASSHYTSGLYNEQFFGPGTRLTVL.